Shown below are 13 T cell receptor beta chains from a single sample sequenced in a study of blood T cell repertoires in COVID-19. Sequenced by immunoSEQ multiplex PCR; TCRdb stores in-frame clones only, minus some. In the table there are around 180,000 clones, less than 85% of which are singletons. Sequences were obtained from peripheral blood. These receptors were collected from an elderly woman with active or convalescent COVID-19.

V gene TRBV11-2 combines with J gene TRBJ2-1, with 7 bases lining up with TRBD2. J gave up 8 bases and V 5 bases, and 9 bases lay outside the gene matches. CDR1 is SGHAT and CDR2 is FQNNGV in the germline V gene. The CDR3 loop spans 14 amino acids. CDR3 protein: CASSPHNSGHEQFF. Here the CDR3 DNA reads TGTGCCAGCAGCCCCCACAATAGCGGGCATGAGCAGTTCTTC.

V is TRBV6-5 and J is TRBJ1-5; 9 bases align to TRBD1. There are 14 residues in the CDR3. Trimming removed 4 bases from V and 6 bases from J; junction bases left unmatched: 4. CDR1 and CDR2 from the germline V gene are MNHEY and SVGAGI. The CDR3 DNA reads as TGTGCCAGCAGTTTTGGACAGGGGAGTCAGCCCCAGCATTTT. Protein sequence: CASSFGQGSQPQHF.

The chain combines TRBV14 with TRBJ2-1; tentative D call: TRBD2 (6 bases). The CDR3 has 15 residues. Per the germline V gene, CDR1 is SGHDN and CDR2 is FVKESK. Trimming took 1 base from V and 5 from J, leaving 12 bases between them. CDR3: CASSQVWEAHNEQFF. DNA of the CDR3: TGTGCCAGCAGCCAAGTTTGGGAGGCCCACAATGAGCAGTTCTTC.

The chain has TRBV2 and TRBJ2-5, with D uncertain. In germline, CDR1 is SNHLY, CDR2 FYNNEI. V dropped 5 bases and J dropped 5 bases, with 15 bases sitting between them. The CDR3 totals 14 residues. The CDR3 is CASSYSQATETQYF. The CDR3 nucleotides are TGTGCCAGCAGTTACTCCCAGGCTACGGAGACCCAGTACTTC.

V gene TRBV18 combines with J gene TRBJ2-5; 9 bases are shared with TRBD1. V was pared by 3 bases and J by 5 bases, with 13 bases of the junction left unmatched. This CDR3 contains 17 residues. Germline V gene data show CDR1 as KGHSH and CDR2 as LQKENI. Written as DNA, the CDR3 is TGTGCCAGCTCACCCCAGTCGACAGGACAGGGGTCGGAGACCCAGTACTTC. Translation: CASSPQSTGQGSETQYF.

The chain recombines TRBV30 with TRBJ2-6; perhaps TRBD1 as D (6 bases). Looked up from germline, CDR1 is GTSNPN and CDR2 is SVGIG (reference sequence). This CDR3 has 17 residues. V lost 0 bases, J lost 2 bases, and 14 bases lay in between. CDR3 loop: CAWSVPQGRAGANVLTF. In DNA, the CDR3 is TGTGCCTGGAGTGTACCCCAGGGGCGGGCTGGGGCCAACGTCCTGACTTTC. The whole variable domain, filled in from reference TRBV30 and TRBJ2-6, reads SQTIHQWPATLVQPVGSPLSLECTVEGTSNPNLYWYRQAAGRGLQLLFYSVGIGQISSEVPQNLSASRPQDRQFILSSKKLLLSDSGFYLCAWSVPQGRAGANVLTFGAGSRLTVL.

This clone was recorded a few times. J is TRBJ1-1 and V is TRBV3-1 (or the pseudogene TRBV3-2); D is possibly TRBD1 (6 bases). Germline V gives CDR1 LGHDT, CDR2 YNNKEL (reference sequence). There are 12 residues in the CDR3. Deletions cut 6 bases from V and 11 bases from J, with 16 bases between. Written as DNA, the CDR3 is TGTGCCAGCAGTCAGGGGTCGGGGTGGGCTTTCTTT. Translation: CASSQGSGWAFF.

The chain joins TRBV9 to TRBJ1-1; D is unclear. In germline, CDR1 is SGDLS, CDR2 YYNGEE. The V end lost 4 bases, the J end lost 1 base, and 8 bases lay between the germline ends. The CDR3 spans 13 residues. The DNA for the CDR3 is TGTGCCAGCAGCACCCGGGAGAACACTGAAGCTTTCTTT. The encoded protein is CASSTRENTEAFF.

V and J are TRBV7-8 and TRBJ1-5; D perhaps matches TRBD1 (5 bases). Per germline, CDR1 SGHVS and CDR2 FQNEAQ. V lost 2 bases and J lost 0, with 8 bases in between. This CDR3 has 15 amino acids. DNA for the CDR3: TGTGCCAGCAGCTTACGGGGGATTAGCAATCAGCCCCAGCATTTT. Encoded protein: CASSLRGISNQPQHF.

J is TRBJ2-1 and V is TRBV10-3, with 8 bases matching TRBD2. CDR3 size: 15 residues. Losses at the gene ends were 0 bases for V and 10 bases for J; bases not matched to a gene: 8. Germline lookup yields CDR1 ENHRY and CDR2 SYGVKD. CDR3 in amino acids: CAISESGLATYEQFF. CDR3 coding DNA: TGTGCCATCAGTGAGTCCGGACTAGCAACCTACGAGCAGTTCTTC.

The V call is TRBV5-1, the J call TRBJ2-1, with D maybe TRBD2 (5 bases). Germline loops: CDR1 SGHRS, CDR2 YFSETQ. This CDR3 comprises 15 residues. V was cut by 0 bases and J by 1 base, with 8 bases left in between. The CDR3 DNA is TGCGCCAGCAGCTTGGATCCGGGATCCTACAATGAGCAGTTCTTC. Its translation: CASSLDPGSYNEQFF.

The chain joins TRBV5-6 to TRBJ1-1; 7 bases fit TRBD1. V lost 4 bases, J lost 5 bases, and 8 bases stayed unmatched. From germline, CDR1 is SGHDT and CDR2 YYEEEE. The CDR3 spans 14 residues. The CDR3 loop reads CASSPQGFWTEAFF. The CDR3 DNA sequence: TGTGCCAGCAGCCCACAGGGGTTTTGGACTGAAGCTTTCTTT. The full variable domain, with the rest looked up from reference TRBV5-6 and TRBJ1-1, is DAGVTQSPTHLIKTRGQQVTLRCSPKSGHDTVSWYQQALGQGPQFIFQYYEEEERQRGNFPDRFSGHQFPNYSSELNVNALLLGDSALYLCASSPQGFWTEAFFGQGTRLTVV.

The chain is built from TRBV5-1 and TRBJ2-1; 11 bases agree with TRBD2. Germline V gene sequence: CDR1 SGHRS, CDR2 YFSETQ. The trim removed 0 bases at V and 7 bases at J, leaving 3 bases unmatched. This CDR3 has 15 residues. The CDR3 bases are TGCGCCAGCAGCTTGGTACTAGCGGGGGCGAATGAGCAGTTCTTC. Protein sequence: CASSLVLAGANEQFF.